This T cell receptor (beta chain) appears in the sequencing data of a study of control samples from healthy donors and cancer patients (dated by TCRdb to the early 2020s). Libraries came from the immunoSEQ multiplex PCR assay. This is the immuneACCESS table as TCRdb keeps it, with only in-frame sequences that have V and J called. A part of the clones is gone; compared with another copy, unresolved V genes explain less than half, and the rest is unexplained. The table for this sample lists about 52,000 clones; 85% to 95% of them were counted only once. The ten largest clones represent less than 2.5% of the sample. This clone was counted only a few times. The antigen it recognizes is unknown. No quality values exist for individual bases; no much larger clone is one base distant. Inclusive of the bounding cysteine and phenylalanine, the CDR3 is 13 residues long. Solely the CDR3 DNA is kept, with 39 bases framed from the first base. Deletion took 5 bases off V and 0 bases off J, with a span of 4 bases between the germline ends.

Recombination linked TRBV12-3 or TRBV12-4 to TRBJ1-4, with the D segment identity uncertain. Sequencing was done on a sample of blood. This sequence was found in a man aged 30-40 years in good health. The CDR3 in this case is CASSLATNEKLFF. The bases are TGTGCCAGCAGTCTCGCAACTAATGAAAAACTGTTTTTT.